This T cell receptor beta chain comes out of a study of cytomegalovirus exposure and HLA in healthy donors. On the study more broadly: Falling in the Caucasian-associated ancestry cluster were 81% of under 500 genotyped donors.

This CDR3 has 16 amino acids. Trimming removed 3 bases at V and 3 bases at J, with 12 bases between. CDR1 and CDR2 from the germline V gene are SGHAT and FQNNGV. Study outcomes and limitations: The authors considered a cluster of highly shared sequence variants likely to be a sequencing artifact.

While unrecorded immune exposures were likely, the donors were nominally healthy when sampled. The PCR was carried out with 60 Vbeta primers and 13 Jbeta primers. Generated by immunoSEQ multiplex PCR, the TCRdb table keeps only in-frame clones and is missing some. The repertoire holds some 150,000 clones, over 80% seen once, with approximately 3% in the top ten. On this clone itself: Its target is not known.

The V and J genes are TRBV11-2 and TRBJ2-6; unclear D gene. This TCR was recovered from a male donor in good health and CMV-seronegative. Specimen: PBMCs. This chain's CDR3 is CASSFVFLYGANVLTF. The CDR3 DNA sequence: TGTGCCAGCAGCTTCGTCTTTCTTTATGGGGCCAACGTCCTGACTTTC.